The 14 T cell receptor beta chains in this list originate from one sample, sequenced in a study of T cells in Graves' hyperthyroidism and ophthalmopathy. Amplified TCR beta CDR3 regions derived from RNA transcripts. The TCR CDR3 first-round RT-PCR relied on the HTBI primer set. TCRdb analysed the multiplex PCR reads with MiXCR anew, one entry per CDR3 protein. The sample lists around 430,000 distinct CDR3 sequences; about 16% were seen once. The specimen sequenced was blood. The receptors here all came from a woman aged 30 to 39 with Graves' hyperthyroidism.

The J gene is TRBJ1-2, the V gene TRBV7-2, with D perhaps matching TRBD1 (6 bases). V lost 6 bases and J 4 bases, leaving 12 bases between the germline ends. This CDR3 comprises 13 residues. Germline values: CDR1 SGHTA, CDR2 FQGNSA. CDR3 sequence: CASRGASFYGYTF. In DNA form, the CDR3 reads TGTGCCAGCAGGGGGGCCTCCTTCTATGGCTACACCTTC.

This rearrangement joins TRBV7-9 to TRBJ2-5; 9 bases map to TRBD2. In germline, CDR1 is SEHNR, CDR2 FQNEAQ (reference sequence). The V segment lost 5 bases and the J segment 5 bases; nucleotides outside the gene matches: 12. The CDR3 is 16 amino acids. In nucleotides, the CDR3 is TGTGCCAGCAGCCAGTCCAATAGCGGGAGAGTCGAGACCCAGTACTTC. It codes for CASSQSNSGRVETQYF.

The chain combines TRBV12-3 or TRBV12-4 with TRBJ1-2; TRBD1 is a possible D gene (6 bases). The CDR3 is made up of 13 amino acids. Trimming pared 8 bases from V and 3 bases from J, leaving 13 bases between. In DNA, the CDR3 is TGTGCCAGCTACATTGGGGGCCACTATGGCTACACCTTC. Its protein product is CASYIGGHYGYTF.

The chain is built from TRBV24-1 and TRBJ2-4, with no clear D. The germline CDR1 and CDR2 sequences are KGHDR and SFDVKD. This CDR3 spans 13 amino acids. The V end lost 4 bases, the J end lost 1 base, and 4 bases lay between the germline ends. CDR3 DNA: TGTGCCACCAGTGACCCCGCCAAAAACATTCAGTACTTC. Translating gives CATSDPAKNIQYF.

This clonotype was detected only a few times. The chain joins TRBV10-3 to TRBJ1-1; 8 positions match TRBD1. V shed 9 bases and J 1 base; nucleotides not matched to a gene: 4. The CDR3 loop spans 13 amino acids. Germline V gene sequence: CDR1 ENHRY, CDR2 SYGVKD. The CDR3 region has the DNA TGTGCCATACAGACAGGGGCGAACACTGAAGCTTTCTTT. Protein product: CAIQTGANTEAFF.

This clonotype was counted at least ten times. The V call is TRBV28, the J call TRBJ1-2; TRBD1 matches 7 bases. The germline gives CDR1 MDHEN, CDR2 SYDVKM. The V gene end was trimmed by 6 bases and the J gene end by 3 bases; junction bases not matched to a gene: 7. The CDR3 is 14 amino acids. CDR3 amino acids: CASRVSGTDYGYTF. Written as DNA, the CDR3 is TGTGCCAGCAGAGTTTCCGGGACAGACTATGGCTACACCTTC.

V usage is TRBV7-9 and J usage is TRBJ1-4; tentatively, D is TRBD1 (5 bases). Looked up from germline, CDR1 is SEHNR and CDR2 is FQNEAQ (reference sequence). V was clipped by 4 bases and J by 0 bases, with 9 bases between them. The CDR3 runs 15 residues. Here the CDR3 DNA reads TGTGCCAGCAGCTCGGCACAGGCAACTAATGAAAAACTGTTTTTT. It yields the protein CASSSAQATNEKLFF.

This clonotype has ten or more counts. The genes are TRBV28 and TRBJ2-3; no definite D call. Trimming removed 7 bases from V and 7 bases from J, with 6 bases in between. Germline lookup yields CDR1 MDHEN and CDR2 SYDVKM. The CDR3 is 10 residues long. In DNA, the CDR3 is TGTGCCAGCAACGGTCATACGCAGTATTTT. As protein: CASNGHTQYF.

Concerning this clonotype: Possible read error: a much larger clone is one base away. The V gene is TRBV5-6, the J gene TRBJ1-1; D gene uncertain. Germline V CDR1 and CDR2: SGHDT, YYEEEE. The CDR3 extends over 14 amino acids. CDR3 sequence reads: CASSGRVWNTEASF. CDR3 DNA sequence: TGTGCCAGCAGTGGCCGGGTTTGGAACACTGAAGCTTCCTTT. Supplemented by reference TRBV5-6 and TRBJ1-1, the full variable domain reads DAGVTQSPTHLIKTRGQQVTLRCSPKSGHDTVSWYQQALGQGPQFIFQYYEEEERQRGNFPDRFSGHQFPNYSSELNVNALLLGDSALYLCASSGRVWNTEASFGQGTRLTVV.

This clonotype was found many times. The V call is TRBV28, the J call TRBJ2-3; 8 bases match TRBD2. The CDR3 extends over 18 amino acids. Trimming at V came to 5 bases and at J to 2 bases, leaving 15 bases not matched to a gene. Germline V lookup: CDR1 MDHEN, CDR2 SYDVKM. CDR3 DNA sequence: TGTGCCAGCAGTCTACTCAGGACTAGCACCTCTAACACAGATACGCAGTATTTT. This translates into CASSLLRTSTSNTDTQYF.

In DNA, the CDR3 is TGCAGTGCTAGAGACCTAGCGGGGACCTGCAATGAGCAGTTCTTC. This encodes CSARDLAGTCNEQFF. This sequence joins TRBV20-1 and TRBJ2-1; 9 nucleotides agree with TRBD2. V lost 0 bases to trimming and J lost 6 bases; unmatched junction nucleotides: 6. The CDR3 runs 15 residues. The germline gives CDR1 DFQATT, CDR2 SNEGSKA (reference sequence).

This clonotype has a handful of counts. V usage is TRBV19 and J usage is TRBJ2-5; 8 bases fit TRBD2. CDR3 length equals 15 residues. Trimming cost V 3 bases and J 5 bases; bases outside gene matches: 8. The germline V gene encodes CDR1 LNHDA and CDR2 SQIVND (reference sequence). The CDR3 region is CASSMTSGSAETQYF. CDR3 nucleotide sequence: TGTGCCAGTAGTATGACAAGCGGGAGTGCGGAGACCCAGTACTTC.

In this sample, this clonotype turned up once. The chain joins TRBV6-5 to TRBJ1-1, with D perhaps matching TRBD1 (5 bases). Germline CDR1 and CDR2: MNHEY and SVGAGI. The CDR3 totals 13 residues. V was clipped by 4 bases and J by 6 bases, with 12 bases between them. The CDR3, as DNA: TGTGCCAGCAGTTGGGGGGAAGGGTCTGAAGCTTTCTTT. Translation gives CASSWGEGSEAFF.

This chain links TRBV7-9 with TRBJ2-2; D is unresolved. From germline, CDR1 is SEHNR and CDR2 FQNEAQ (reference sequence). CDR3 size: 14 residues. The V end lost 5 bases, the J end lost 3 bases, and 10 bases lay between the germline ends. The chain's CDR3 is CASSPFRDTGELFF. CDR3 in DNA: TGTGCCAGCAGCCCTTTTAGGGACACCGGGGAGCTGTTTTTT.